The 4 T cell receptor beta chains below were found in one sample sequenced in a study of T cells in Graves' hyperthyroidism and ophthalmopathy. There were TCR beta CDR3 regions amplified from RNA transcripts. The primer set for the first-round RT-PCR of the TCR CDR3 was HTBI. Via MiXCR, TCRdb re-called the multiplex PCR reads, giving one row per CDR3 protein. The data hold hundreds of thousands of distinct CDR3 sequences, with around 20% observed a single time. Sequencing used blood. These TCRs come from a woman aged 45-59 years with Graves' hyperthyroidism that later progressed to Graves' ophthalmopathy.

V gene TRBV5-1 combines with J gene TRBJ1-2; 8 nucleotides match TRBD1. After removal of 4 bases from V and 7 bases from J, the junction contained 9 bases not matched to a gene. The CDR3 is 14 amino acids. CDR1 is SGHRS and CDR2 is YFSETQ in the germline V gene. CDR3 DNA sequence: TGCGCCAGCAGCCCGACGACAGGGGCGGCTGGCTACACCTTC. This sequence encodes CASSPTTGAAGYTF. Filled out from reference TRBV5-1 and TRBJ1-2, the complete variable domain reads KAGVTQTPRYLIKTRGQQVTLSCSPISGHRSVSWYQQTPGQGLQFLFEYFSETQRNKGNFPGRFSGRQFSNSRSEMNVSTLELGDSALYLCASSPTTGAAGYTFGSGTRLTVV.

This clonotype was seen many times. V is TRBV4-1 and J is TRBJ1-1; D call uncertain. Germline assignment: CDR1 MGHRA and CDR2 YSYEKL. This CDR3 region has 15 residues. V shed 1 base and J shed 1 base, with 10 bases lying between them. The CDR3 nucleotides read TGCGCCAGCAGCCAAGGTAGACTGGGGAACACTGAAGCTTTCTTT. Translation: CASSQGRLGNTEAFF.

CDR3 nucleotides: TGTGCCAGTAGTATTGGTTTCCGGGGGAGCTCCTACAATGAGCAGTTCTTC. The encoded protein is CASSIGFRGSSYNEQFF. The chain joins TRBV19 to TRBJ2-1; D perhaps matches TRBD2 (6 bases). Germline V gives CDR1 LNHDA, CDR2 SQIVND (reference sequence). V was shortened by 3 bases and J by 0 bases, with 15 bases between the two germline ends. This CDR3 has 17 amino acids.

A few counts support this clonotype. This chain joins TRBV9 and TRBJ1-1, with D perhaps matching TRBD1 (6 bases). CDR3 length: 14 amino acids. Trimming stripped 0 bases from V and 7 bases from J, with 13 bases between. The germline V gene encodes CDR1 SGDLS and CDR2 YYNGEE. CDR3 protein: CASSVGGQTVEAFF. The CDR3, as DNA: TGTGCCAGCAGCGTAGGGGGGCAGACAGTTGAAGCTTTCTTT.